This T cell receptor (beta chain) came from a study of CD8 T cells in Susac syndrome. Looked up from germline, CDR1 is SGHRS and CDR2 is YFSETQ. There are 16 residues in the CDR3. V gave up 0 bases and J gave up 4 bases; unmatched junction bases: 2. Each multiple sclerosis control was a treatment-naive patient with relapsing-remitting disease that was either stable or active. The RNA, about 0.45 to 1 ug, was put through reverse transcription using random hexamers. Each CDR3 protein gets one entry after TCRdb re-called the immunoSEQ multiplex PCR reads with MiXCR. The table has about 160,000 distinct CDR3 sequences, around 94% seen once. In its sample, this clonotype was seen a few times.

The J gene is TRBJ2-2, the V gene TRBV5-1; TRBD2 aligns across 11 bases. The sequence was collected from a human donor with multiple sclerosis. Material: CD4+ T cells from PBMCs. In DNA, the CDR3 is TGCGCCAGCAGCTTGGAGGGGACTAGCGGCACCGGGGAGCTGTTTTTT. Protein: CASSLEGTSGTGELFF.